The rows below give T cell receptor beta chains drawn from one sample of a study of prognosis after radiotherapy for stage I lung cancer. TCRdb used MiXCR to reprocess the multiplex PCR reads, holding one entry per CDR3 protein. The sample lists just over 30,000 distinct CDR3 sequences, around 30% seen once, with about 33% in the top ten. The sequencing here drew on PBMCs, taken before or after stereotactic body radiation therapy (not recorded which). The receptors were gathered from a donor over 45 with non-small cell lung cancer. Each CDR3 is given with its conserved first and last residue. The order of the fields is V gene, clone size, J gene, D gene, CDR3 protein, CDR3 DNA. A D gene is named only where the DNA matches it firmly. Only part of the rows carry a size: once, few, many, or a class if the clone is expanded.

v_gene: TRBV20-1
abundance: many
j_gene: TRBJ2-1
d_gene: TRBD2
CDR3aa: CSARRGSELNEQFF
CDR3nt: TGCAGTGCTAGACGCGGGAGTGAGCTCAATGAGCAGTTCTTC

v_gene: TRBV11-3
abundance: many
j_gene: TRBJ2-2
d_gene: .
CDR3aa: CASSFRRFTGELFF
CDR3nt: TGTGCCAGCAGCTTCAGGAGGTTCACCGGGGAGCTGTTTTTT

v_gene: TRBV2
abundance: many
j_gene: TRBJ2-5
d_gene: .
CDR3aa: CATTGDQETQYF
CDR3nt: TGTGCCACCACCGGAGACCAAGAGACCCAGTACTTC

v_gene: TRBV12-3/TRBV12-4
abundance: many
j_gene: TRBJ2-7
d_gene: TRBD2
CDR3aa: CASSHGLAGEQYF
CDR3nt: TGTGCCAGCAGTCACGGACTAGCGGGCGAGCAGTACTTC

v_gene: TRBV30
abundance: many
j_gene: TRBJ1-4
d_gene: .
CDR3aa: CAWSTGGTSTNEKLFF
CDR3nt: TGTGCCTGGAGTACTGGTGGAACTTCAACTAATGAAAAACTGTTTTTT

v_gene: TRBV19
abundance: many
j_gene: TRBJ2-1
d_gene: TRBD2
CDR3aa: CASSMVGGEAYNEQFF
CDR3nt: TGTGCCAGTAGTATGGTGGGGGGGGAGGCCTACAATGAGCAGTTCTTC

v_gene: TRBV20-1
abundance: many
j_gene: TRBJ2-3
d_gene: .
CDR3aa: CSAINFRENGWADTQYF
CDR3nt: TGCAGTGCTATAAACTTTCGGGAAAACGGTTGGGCAGATACGCAGTATTTT

v_gene: TRBV6-5
abundance: medium-sized
j_gene: TRBJ2-2
d_gene: TRBD2
CDR3aa: CASSYWRTSGREGELFF
CDR3nt: TGTGCCAGCAGTTACTGGAGGACTAGCGGGCGTGAGGGGGAGCTGTTTTTT

v_gene: TRBV5-6
abundance: many
j_gene: TRBJ2-5
d_gene: .
CDR3aa: CASSSVSGAETQYF
CDR3nt: TGTGCCAGCAGCTCCGTCTCGGGGGCAGAGACCCAGTACTTC

v_gene: TRBV6-2/TRBV6-3
abundance: many
j_gene: TRBJ2-1
d_gene: .
CDR3aa: CASSYMGNTPSYNEQFF
CDR3nt: TGTGCCAGCAGTTACATGGGCAACACCCCATCCTACAATGAGCAGTTCTTC

v_gene: TRBV29-1
abundance: many
j_gene: TRBJ1-1
d_gene: .
CDR3aa: CSVEDPGRLPEAFF
CDR3nt: TGCAGCGTTGAAGATCCAGGGAGGCTTCCTGAAGCTTTCTTT

v_gene: TRBV12-3/TRBV12-4
abundance: .
j_gene: TRBJ2-2
d_gene: TRBD1
CDR3aa: CASKTSDRGTGDLFF
CDR3nt: TGTGCCAGCAAGACGAGCGACAGGGGCACCGGGGATCTGTTTTTT

v_gene: TRBV7-8
abundance: few
j_gene: TRBJ1-4
d_gene: .
CDR3aa: CASSLDMRQGGEKLFF
CDR3nt: TGTGCCAGCAGCTTAGACATGAGACAAGGGGGTGAAAAACTGTTTTTT

v_gene: TRBV9
abundance: many
j_gene: TRBJ2-3
d_gene: .
CDR3aa: CASSVGLTDTQYF
CDR3nt: TGTGCCAGCAGCGTCGGACTTACAGATACGCAGTATTTT

v_gene: TRBV3-1
abundance: many
j_gene: TRBJ1-4
d_gene: .
CDR3aa: CASSQDPSGRGKLFF
CDR3nt: TGTGCCAGCAGCCAAGATCCTTCGGGTCGGGGAAAACTGTTTTTT

v_gene: TRBV20-1
abundance: many
j_gene: TRBJ2-3
d_gene: .
CDR3aa: CSASGFTDTQYF
CDR3nt: TGCAGTGCTTCTGGCTTCACAGATACGCAGTATTTT

v_gene: TRBV27
abundance: .
j_gene: TRBJ1-2
d_gene: TRBD1
CDR3aa: CASSERPGQGAFGCYTF
CDR3nt: TGTGCCAGCAGTGAAAGGCCTGGACAGGGGGCCTTCGGCTGCTACACCTTC

v_gene: TRBV2
abundance: .
j_gene: TRBJ1-4
d_gene: .
CDR3aa: CASIFNRWSKEKLFF
CDR3nt: TGTGCCAGCATATTTAACAGGTGGTCTAAAGAAAAACTGTTTTTT

v_gene: TRBV24-1
abundance: .
j_gene: TRBJ2-6
d_gene: .
CDR3aa: CATSGTGANVLTF
CDR3nt: TGTGCCACCAGTGGGACTGGGGCCAACGTCCTGACTTTC

v_gene: TRBV5-1
abundance: many
j_gene: TRBJ2-5
d_gene: TRBD2
CDR3aa: CASLASGLAEQETQYF
CDR3nt: TGCGCCAGCCTCGCGAGTGGACTAGCGGAGCAAGAGACCCAGTACTTC

v_gene: TRBV28
abundance: many
j_gene: TRBJ2-7
d_gene: TRBD2
CDR3aa: CASKGLAGPLSYEQYF
CDR3nt: TGTGCCAGCAAGGGACTAGCGGGACCCCTCTCCTACGAGCAGTACTTC

v_gene: TRBV6-4
abundance: .
j_gene: TRBJ1-2
d_gene: .
CDR3aa: CASSDSGMGRTYGYTF
CDR3nt: TGTGCCAGCAGTGACTCGGGCATGGGTCGCACGTATGGCTACACCTTC

v_gene: TRBV10-1
abundance: .
j_gene: TRBJ2-2
d_gene: TRBD2
CDR3aa: CASSDSGLARTGELFF
CDR3nt: TGCGCCAGCAGTGACTCGGGACTAGCCCGCACCGGGGAGCTGTTTTTT

v_gene: TRBV29-1
abundance: large
j_gene: TRBJ2-1
d_gene: TRBD2
CDR3aa: CSGKTSGSYNEQFF
CDR3nt: TGCAGCGGGAAGACTAGCGGGTCCTACAATGAGCAGTTCTTC

v_gene: TRBV28
abundance: .
j_gene: TRBJ2-7
d_gene: .
CDR3aa: CASSTKVSHEQYF
CDR3nt: TGTGCCAGCAGCACAAAGGTCTCCCACGAGCAGTACTTC

v_gene: TRBV19
abundance: many
j_gene: TRBJ2-5
d_gene: .
CDR3aa: CASSIPGPQETQYF
CDR3nt: TGTGCCAGTAGTATCCCAGGACCTCAAGAGACCCAGTACTTC

v_gene: TRBV5-1
abundance: many
j_gene: TRBJ1-2
d_gene: .
CDR3aa: CASSLASEYYGYTF
CDR3nt: TGCGCCAGCAGCTTGGCTTCTGAGTACTACGGCTACACCTTC

v_gene: TRBV2
abundance: many
j_gene: TRBJ2-2
d_gene: TRBD2
CDR3aa: CASSEAMRMTSGRLPGELFF
CDR3nt: TGTGCCAGCAGTGAAGCGATGAGGATGACTAGCGGGAGGCTCCCCGGGGAGCTGTTTTTT

v_gene: TRBV11-1
abundance: many
j_gene: TRBJ2-1
d_gene: .
CDR3aa: CASSPGGLAGLNEQFF
CDR3nt: TGTGCCAGCAGCCCAGGGGGGCTAGCGGGCCTCAATGAGCAGTTCTTC

v_gene: TRBV5-6
abundance: many
j_gene: TRBJ1-5
d_gene: .
CDR3aa: CASSHRDSLTPQHF
CDR3nt: TGTGCCAGCAGCCACCGGGACTCCCTGACGCCCCAGCATTTT

v_gene: TRBV20-1
abundance: many
j_gene: TRBJ2-1
d_gene: .
CDR3aa: CSAVGTRSWNEQFF
CDR3nt: TGCAGTGCAGTTGGGACCAGGTCGTGGAATGAGCAGTTCTTC

v_gene: TRBV18
abundance: .
j_gene: TRBJ2-1
d_gene: .
CDR3aa: CASSLARDRRTNEQFF
CDR3nt: TGTGCCAGCTCACTTGCCCGGGACCGCCGGACCAATGAGCAGTTCTTC

v_gene: TRBV28
abundance: once
j_gene: TRBJ1-5
d_gene: TRBD1
CDR3aa: CATFRYRGKYTDTQHF
CDR3nt: TGTGCCACCTTCCGGTACAGGGGAAAATACACAGATACGCAGCATTTT

v_gene: TRBV28
abundance: many
j_gene: TRBJ1-1
d_gene: TRBD1
CDR3aa: CASNRGTGGLSTEAFF
CDR3nt: TGTGCCAGCAACCGAGGGACAGGGGGTCTGAGCACTGAAGCTTTCTTT

v_gene: TRBV9
abundance: many
j_gene: TRBJ2-7
d_gene: .
CDR3aa: CASSVAERYEQYF
CDR3nt: TGTGCCAGCAGCGTAGCCGAGCGGTACGAGCAGTACTTC

v_gene: TRBV7-3
abundance: .
j_gene: TRBJ2-6
d_gene: TRBD1
CDR3aa: CASSPGTGLQGSNVLTF
CDR3nt: TGTGCCAGCAGCCCCGGGACAGGCCTCCAAGGATCCAACGTCCTGACTTTC

v_gene: TRBV20-1
abundance: many
j_gene: TRBJ1-6
d_gene: .
CDR3aa: CSASQGVNSPLHF
CDR3nt: TGCAGTGCTAGTCAGGGCGTAAATTCACCCCTCCACTTT

v_gene: TRBV5-1
abundance: many
j_gene: TRBJ1-2
d_gene: .
CDR3aa: CASSLAKGFRETGYTF
CDR3nt: TGCGCCAGCAGCTTGGCCAAGGGGTTTCGGGAAACGGGCTACACCTTC

v_gene: TRBV2
abundance: many
j_gene: TRBJ2-7
d_gene: .
CDR3aa: CASSEQAPHSEQYF
CDR3nt: TGTGCCAGCAGTGAACAGGCCCCCCACTCCGAGCAGTACTTC

v_gene: TRBV24-1
abundance: .
j_gene: TRBJ2-5
d_gene: .
CDR3aa: CATSDSGTPRGTQYF
CDR3nt: TGTGCCACCAGTGACTCCGGGACCCCACGCGGGACCCAGTACTTC

v_gene: TRBV27
abundance: many
j_gene: TRBJ1-5
d_gene: .
CDR3aa: CASSETAAEGPQHF
CDR3nt: TGTGCCAGCAGTGAGACAGCAGCCGAAGGGCCCCAGCATTTT

v_gene: TRBV6-2/TRBV6-3
abundance: once
j_gene: TRBJ2-7
d_gene: TRBD2
CDR3aa: CASSGGGVPHGDEHYF
CDR3nt: TGTGCCAGCAGTGGGGGGGGAGTACCCCATGGGGACGAGCACTACTTC

v_gene: TRBV5-1
abundance: few
j_gene: TRBJ2-5
d_gene: .
CDR3aa: CASSLAQPQETQYF
CDR3nt: TGCGCCAGCAGCTTGGCCCAGCCGCAAGAGACCCAGTACTTC

v_gene: TRBV30
abundance: many
j_gene: TRBJ2-5
d_gene: .
CDR3aa: CAWTFSQETQYF
CDR3nt: TGTGCCTGGACCTTCAGCCAAGAGACCCAGTACTTC

v_gene: TRBV5-1
abundance: many
j_gene: TRBJ2-2
d_gene: TRBD2
CDR3aa: CASSGGTSGTGELFF
CDR3nt: TGCGCCAGCAGCGGCGGGACTAGCGGGACCGGGGAGCTGTTTTTT

v_gene: TRBV11-2
abundance: many
j_gene: TRBJ2-7
d_gene: .
CDR3aa: CASSLTWRDDYEQYF
CDR3nt: TGTGCCAGCAGCTTAACTTGGCGGGATGACTACGAGCAGTACTTC

v_gene: TRBV5-1
abundance: .
j_gene: TRBJ2-2
d_gene: .
CDR3aa: CASSLTGVGTGELFF
CDR3nt: TGCGCCAGCAGCTTGACGGGGGTTGGCACCGGGGAGCTGTTTTTT

v_gene: TRBV20-1
abundance: few
j_gene: TRBJ1-1
d_gene: .
CDR3aa: CSARVGSNTEAFF
CDR3nt: TGCAGTGCTAGAGTTGGCAGTAACACTGAAGCTTTCTTT